A single sample is the source of the 25 T cell receptor beta chains below, sequenced in a study of OX40 agonist ivuxolimab in advanced cancers. The library was produced with the immunoSEQ multiplex PCR assay. The source is immuneACCESS, and TCRdb retained only in-frame sequences with V and J called. Part of the clones is not carried over; for the studies checked, unresolved V genes explain less than half of this, and the remainder is unexplained. Present in this sample are over 25,000 clones, under 80% of which were seen just once. The top ten hold 25% to 35% of the sample. Material: CD4+ or CD8+ T cells sorted from blood, obtained in a trial of the OX40 agonist ivuxolimab. These receptors were obtained from an adult with an advanced solid tumor such as melanoma, head and neck, liver or kidney cancer.

This clone was observed a few times. The chain recombines TRBV19 with TRBJ2-7; TRBD1 aligns across 11 bases. CDR3 length equals 15 residues. Germline values: CDR1 LNHDA, CDR2 SQIVND (reference sequence). J gave up 4 bases and V 4 bases, and 6 bases lay outside the gene matches. CDR3 sequence: CASSKIRDRGYEQYF. Here the CDR3 DNA reads TGTGCCAGTAGTAAAATCCGGGACAGGGGGTACGAGCAGTACTTC.

By frequency in the sample, this clone is medium-sized. The V and J genes are TRBV28 and TRBJ2-7, with 12 bases matching TRBD2. The junction had 7 bases not matched to a gene; V was cut back by 6 bases and J by 4 bases. The CDR3 runs 15 residues. Germline assignment: CDR1 MDHEN and CDR2 SYDVKM. As DNA, the CDR3 is TGTGCCAGCAGGCCCACTAGCGGGAGGATGTACGAGCAGTACTTC. Translating gives CASRPTSGRMYEQYF.

This chain connects TRBV7-6 to TRBJ2-7; D may be TRBD1 (6 bases). The CDR3 extends over 13 amino acids. Germline loops: CDR1 SGHVS, CDR2 FNYEAQ. Trimming cost V 5 bases and J 5 bases, with 13 bases left between them. The CDR3: CASSPQPGDEQYF. The CDR3 DNA reads TGTGCCAGCAGCCCTCAACCAGGGGACGAGCAGTACTTC.

This chain uses TRBV30 with TRBJ2-7; D is possibly TRBD1 (6 bases). This CDR3 contains 14 residues. V lost 2 bases and J 1 base, leaving 12 bases between the germline ends. The germline V gene encodes CDR1 GTSNPN and CDR2 SVGIG (reference sequence). CDR3 in amino acids: CAWSTGIGSYEQYF. In DNA form, the CDR3 reads TGTGCCTGGAGTACAGGGATCGGATCCTACGAGCAGTACTTC.

The V and J genes are TRBV7-3 and TRBJ2-3, with 10 bases identical to TRBD2. Germline CDR1 and CDR2: SGHTA and FQGTGA. This CDR3 spans 14 amino acids. V shed 5 bases and J 4 bases; nucleotides not matched to a gene: 3. In nucleotides, the CDR3 is TGTGCCAGCAGCCTCAGCGGGGGGGCAGATACGCAGTATTTT. As protein: CASSLSGGADTQYF.

The J gene is TRBJ2-6, the V gene TRBV21-1. TRBV21-1 is given as a pseudogene. This CDR3 contains 15 residues. The CDR3 sequence is CASSKWHLYHNVLTF. CDR3 sequence (DNA): TGTGCCAGCAGCAAGTGGCACCTCTACCACAACGTCCTGACTTTC.

V is TRBV19 and J is TRBJ2-5; TRBD2 agrees at 8 bases. Germline CDR1 is LNHDA and CDR2 is SQIVND (reference sequence). The CDR3 extends over 15 amino acids. Unmatched junction bases numbered 9, after V lost 6 bases and J lost 3 bases. CDR3 sequence: CASSERQLAEETQYF. In DNA, the CDR3 is TGTGCCAGTAGCGAAAGACAACTAGCGGAAGAGACCCAGTACTTC. Full variable domain (rest looked up from reference TRBV19 and TRBJ2-5): DGGITQSPKYLFRKEGQNVTLSCEQNLNHDAMYWYRQDPGQGLRLIYYSQIVNDFQKGDIAEGYSVSREKKESFPLTVTSAQKNPTAFYLCASSERQLAEETQYFGPGTRLLVL.

The rearrangement joins TRBV2 to TRBJ2-1; D is unresolved. The CDR3 contains 14 residues. The germline V and J ends were trimmed by 0 bases and 4 bases, with 7 bases remaining between them. In germline, CDR1 is SNHLY, CDR2 FYNNEI. The CDR3: CASSEAEIYNEQFF. The CDR3, as DNA: TGTGCCAGCAGTGAAGCGGAGATATACAATGAGCAGTTCTTC.

This clone was picked up a small number of times. The rearrangement joins TRBV7-2 to TRBJ1-3; D possibly corresponds to TRBD1 (6 bases). This CDR3 has 17 residues. Germline V gene sequence: CDR1 SGHTA, CDR2 FQGNSA. V was trimmed by 5 bases and J by 0 bases, leaving 17 bases between them. The CDR3 DNA reads as TGTGCCAGCAGCCGTAAGGGGCTGGGACACTCTGGAAACACCATATATTTT. Translated, it gives CASSRKGLGHSGNTIYF.

This clone rates as large. The sample contains more than one DNA sequence encoding this CDR3. This chain connects TRBV10-3 to TRBJ1-1, with 9 nucleotides matching TRBD1. Germline loops: CDR1 ENHRY, CDR2 SYGVKD. V gave up 5 bases and J gave up 2 bases; unmatched junction bases: 6. There are 15 residues in the CDR3. The CDR3 loop reads CAISPGQGLNTEAFF. CDR3 DNA sequence: TGTGCCATCAGTCCGGGACAGGGTTTAAACACTGAAGCTTTCTTT.

The J gene is TRBJ2-7, the V gene TRBV11-2; no definite D call. CDR3 length: 13 residues. Germline V gene sequence: CDR1 SGHAT, CDR2 FQNNGV. The V and J ends lost 1 base and 0 bases respectively, with 4 bases between them. The DNA for the CDR3 is TGTGCCAGCAGCTTAGGGGGCTCCTACGAGCAGTACTTC. Translating it yields CASSLGGSYEQYF.

The rearrangement uses TRBV28 and TRBJ2-3; 7 bases are shared with TRBD2. Germline-derived CDR1 and CDR2 are MDHEN and SYDVKM. This CDR3 is 16 amino acids long. Trimming at V came to 1 base and at J to 1 base, leaving 5 bases not matched to a gene. The CDR3 region is CASSLLWAGGTDTQYF. The CDR3 nucleotides read TGTGCCAGCAGTTTATTATGGGCGGGAGGCACAGATACGCAGTATTTT.

V and J are TRBV19 and TRBJ2-3, with TRBD2 matching over 7 bases. Germline V gene lookup returns CDR1 LNHDA and CDR2 SQIVND (reference sequence). Unmatched junction bases numbered 7, after V lost 8 bases and J lost 2 bases. CDR3 length equals 14 residues. The CDR3 bases are TGTGCCAGTGGCCGCGGGGGACCCACAGATACGCAGTATTTT. This encodes CASGRGGPTDTQYF.

The chain combines TRBV4-1 with TRBJ1-2, with TRBD1 as a possible D gene (6 bases). V was shortened by 0 bases and J by 8 bases, with 13 bases between the two germline ends. The CDR3 is 14 amino acids. The germline CDR1 and CDR2 sequences are MGHRA and YSYEKL. The CDR3 DNA sequence: TGCGCCAGCAGCCAAGATCTGGGGACACGGGGCTACACCTTC. Its protein is CASSQDLGTRGYTF.

The chain combines TRBV28 with TRBJ2-5; a weak D match, TRBD1 (6 bases). Germline loops: CDR1 MDHEN, CDR2 SYDVKM. There are 15 residues in the CDR3. Trimming cost V 5 bases and J 4 bases, with 17 bases left between them. The CDR3, as DNA: TGTGCCAGCAGTCCGCGAGGGGGTGCGGGAGAGACCCAGTACTTC. This encodes CASSPRGGAGETQYF.

The chain has TRBV6-5 and TRBJ1-2; D unresolved. The CDR3 spans 14 residues. V lost 4 bases to trimming and J lost 5 bases, with 14 bases between them. Germline V gives CDR1 MNHEY, CDR2 SVGAGI. The CDR3: CASSSNRQDYGYTF. The CDR3 bases are TGTGCCAGCAGTTCGAACCGACAAGATTATGGCTACACCTTC.

The rearrangement links TRBV28 to TRBJ2-5; TRBD1 might be the D (6 bases). The germline V gene has CDR1 MDHEN and CDR2 SYDVKM. This CDR3 is built from 14 residues. Trimming left V 4 bases short and J 2 bases short, with 11 bases between. The CDR3 DNA reads as TGTGCCAGCAGTTCGTGGACAGATCAAGAGACCCAGTACTTC. As protein: CASSSWTDQETQYF.

The chain uses TRBV18 and TRBJ1-5; D not certain. Deletions cut 3 bases from V and 0 bases from J, with 9 bases between. The V gene's germline CDR1 is KGHSH and CDR2 LQKENI. The CDR3 extends over 15 amino acids. The CDR3 reads CASSPWENSNQPQHF. The CDR3 bases are TGTGCCAGCTCACCCTGGGAGAATAGCAATCAGCCCCAGCATTTT.

This chain uses TRBV29-1 with TRBJ2-7; the match to TRBD1 covers 7 bases. The CDR3 spans 16 residues. V shed 0 bases, J shed 1 base, and the junction held 9 bases outside the gene matches. From germline, CDR1 is SQVTM and CDR2 ANQGSEA. This CDR3 reads CSVEDPHGTASYEQYF. CDR3 nucleotides: TGCAGCGTTGAAGACCCTCACGGGACAGCGTCCTACGAGCAGTACTTC.

This rearrangement joins TRBV4-1 to TRBJ2-6; D uncertain. Trimming took off 3 bases at V and 1 base at J, with 7 bases between the two ends. The germline gives CDR1 MGHRA, CDR2 YSYEKL. CDR3 length equals 15 residues. CDR3 amino acids: CASSHSKSGANVLTF. The CDR3 bases are TGCGCCAGCAGCCATTCAAAGTCTGGGGCCAACGTCCTGACTTTC.

This chain joins TRBV7-9 and TRBJ2-3; 7 bases map to TRBD2. This CDR3 has 16 amino acids. Germline CDR1 SEHNR, CDR2 FQNEAQ (reference sequence). V shed 5 bases, J shed 2 bases, and the junction held 10 bases outside the gene matches. DNA of the CDR3: TGTGCCAGCAGCCCCCCTAGCGGATATTACACAGATACGCAGTATTTT. It yields the protein CASSPPSGYYTDTQYF.

The chain employs TRBV2 and TRBJ1-5; D may be TRBD1 (6 bases). Between the trimmed V and J ends, which lost 8 bases and 7 bases, there was a span of 21 bases. The germline gives CDR1 SNHLY, CDR2 FYNNEI. CDR3 length equals 15 residues. This CDR3 reads CASATLTGMGQPQHF. CDR3 DNA: TGTGCCAGCGCCACTCTGACAGGAATGGGCCAGCCCCAGCATTTT.

J is TRBJ1-3 and V is TRBV2; D remains ambiguous. Looked up from germline, CDR1 is SNHLY and CDR2 is FYNNEI. The CDR3 has 15 amino acids. Trimming shortened V by 3 bases and J by 0 bases, and 9 bases separated the two germline ends. DNA for the CDR3: TGTGCCAGCAGTGAGTGGGAGGACTCTGGAAACACCATATATTTT. Translation: CASSEWEDSGNTIYF.

The V call is TRBV7-8, the J call TRBJ1-1; perhaps TRBD1 as D (6 bases). In germline, CDR1 is SGHVS, CDR2 FQNEAQ. V gave up 4 bases and J gave up 5 bases, with 17 bases separating them. The CDR3 runs to 15 residues. In DNA, the CDR3 is TGTGCCAGCAGCTCTAGCTTAGGGGGAGGGACTGAAGCTTTCTTT. This encodes CASSSSLGGGTEAFF.

The gene calls are TRBV7-9 and TRBJ2-5, with D perhaps TRBD1 (5 bases). Germline values: CDR1 SEHNR, CDR2 FQNEAQ (reference sequence). This CDR3 has 18 residues. V was pared by 1 base and J by 5 bases, with 23 bases between. The chain's CDR3 is CASSLGVLAGFSVETQYF. The DNA of the CDR3 is TGTGCCAGCAGCTTAGGGGTTCTGGCAGGGTTTTCGGTGGAGACCCAGTACTTC.